One and the same sample provided the 23 T cell receptor beta chains below, sequenced in a study of control samples from healthy donors and cancer patients. Profiled with immunoSEQ multiplex PCR; TCRdb holds only in-frame clones, not every one. Among roughly 88,000 clones listed, just under 85% were seen once. Specimen: blood. These receptors all come from a man aged 30 to 45 in good health.

The rearrangement joins TRBV11-3 to TRBJ2-1, with D perhaps matching TRBD1 (6 bases). The length of the CDR3 is 15 residues. V was shortened by 5 bases and J by 6 bases, with 17 bases between the two germline ends. Germline lookup yields CDR1 SGHNT and CDR2 YENEEA. CDR3 sequence: CASSPESGAGNEQFF. DNA of the CDR3: TGTGCCAGCAGCCCAGAGTCAGGGGCGGGCAATGAGCAGTTCTTC.

This chain uses TRBV6-4 with TRBJ1-6, with D unresolved. CDR1 is MRHNA and CDR2 is SNTAGT in the germline V gene. CDR3 length: 13 amino acids. Trimming cost V 6 bases and J 11 bases, with 14 bases left between them. The CDR3 DNA reads as TGTGCCAGCAGGGGAAATAACCTTCCACCCCTCCACTTT. This gives the protein CASRGNNLPPLHF.

The chain employs TRBV7-9 and TRBJ1-1; unclear D gene. Per germline, CDR1 SEHNR and CDR2 FQNEAQ (reference sequence). The CDR3 length is 14 residues. V was clipped by 1 base and J by 1 base, with 7 bases between them. CDR3 nucleotides: TGTGCCAGCAGCTTAGAGGCGGCGAACACTGAAGCTTTCTTT. It yields the protein CASSLEAANTEAFF. Full variable domain (remainder filled in from reference TRBV7-9 and TRBJ1-1): DTGVSQNPRHKITKRGQNVTFRCDPISEHNRLYWYRQTLGQGPEFLTYFQNEAQLEKSRLLSDRFSAERPKGSFSTLEIQRTEQGDSAMYLCASSLEAANTEAFFGQGTRLTVV.

The V and J genes are TRBV7-3 and TRBJ2-3, with D possibly TRBD1 on 6 matching bases. The CDR3 runs 17 residues. Deletions cut 0 bases from V and 0 bases from J, with 13 bases between. CDR1 is SGHTA, CDR2 FQGTGA, per germline. This chain's CDR3 is CASSLTGAELSTDTQYF. CDR3 DNA: TGTGCCAGCAGCTTAACGGGGGCGGAGCTTAGCACAGATACGCAGTATTTT. Variable domain in full (rest from reference TRBV7-3 and TRBJ2-3): GAGVSQTPSNKVTEKGKYVELRCDPISGHTALYWYRQSLGQGPEFLIYFQGTGAADDSGLPNDRFFAVRPEGSVSTLKIQRTERGDSAVYLCASSLTGAELSTDTQYFGPGTRLTVL.

V usage is TRBV6-5 and J usage is TRBJ1-1; D call uncertain. Trimming removed 7 bases from V and 5 bases from J, with 14 bases in between. The CDR3 totals 13 residues. Per the germline V gene, CDR1 is MNHEY and CDR2 is SVGAGI. CDR3 in DNA: TGTGCCAGCATAGTCCCCGGGGATACTGAAGCTTTCTTT. Amino acid sequence: CASIVPGDTEAFF.

This clone has just a few counts. The chain is built from TRBV19 and TRBJ1-3; D uncertain. V lost 10 bases, J lost 4 bases, and 20 bases lay in between. This CDR3 region has 15 residues. The germline V gene has CDR1 LNHDA and CDR2 SQIVND (reference sequence). CDR3 loop: CATHAKIGPGNTIYF. DNA of the CDR3: TGTGCCACCCACGCCAAAATTGGACCCGGAAACACCATATATTTT.

The chain employs TRBV28 and TRBJ1-5, with TRBD1 identical over 9 bases. The CDR3 is 14 residues long. J was trimmed by 5 bases and V by 5 bases; bases with no gene match: 4. CDR1 and CDR2 from the germline V gene are MDHEN and SYDVKM. In nucleotides, the CDR3 is TGTGCCAGCAGTCAGGGACAGGGAGATCAGCCCCAGCATTTT. This codes for CASSQGQGDQPQHF.

The chain recombines TRBV6-1 with TRBJ1-5; D may be TRBD1 (6 bases). The V gene lost 3 bases and the J gene lost 4 bases, with 13 bases spanning the gap. Germline CDR1 is MNHNS and CDR2 is SASEGT. The CDR3 length is 15 residues. The CDR3 DNA reads as TGTGCCAGCAGTGACAACAGGGCTAAGAATCAGCCCCAGCATTTT. Translating it yields CASSDNRAKNQPQHF.

The CDR3 loop is CASSIGRGGNQPQHF. In DNA, the CDR3 is TGTGCCAGTAGTATAGGTAGGGGAGGTAATCAGCCCCAGCATTTT. This chain links TRBV19 with TRBJ1-5; perhaps TRBD1 as D (5 bases). The germline V and J ends were trimmed by 1 base and 4 bases, with 11 bases remaining between them. This CDR3 spans 15 amino acids. The germline V gene encodes CDR1 LNHDA and CDR2 SQIVND (reference sequence).

The rearrangement links TRBV5-4 to TRBJ2-7, with D possibly TRBD2 on 6 matching bases. Trimming pared 3 bases from V and 1 base from J, leaving 11 bases between. CDR1 and CDR2 from the germline V gene are SGHNT and YYREEE (reference sequence). The CDR3 is 14 amino acids. CDR3 nucleotide sequence: TGTGCCAGCAGCTCGGGACTCCAATCCTACGAGCAGTACTTC. This translates into CASSSGLQSYEQYF.

V gene TRBV5-6 combines with J gene TRBJ1-3; D remains ambiguous. Germline-derived CDR1 and CDR2 are SGHDT and YYEEEE. The CDR3 has 13 residues. Trimming pared 3 bases from V and 4 bases from J, leaving 8 bases between. CDR3 coding DNA: TGTGCCAGCAGCTCCGAAGCAGGAAACACCATATATTTT. This encodes CASSSEAGNTIYF.

The table lists this clone with a few counts. This rearrangement joins TRBV7-9 to TRBJ2-7; D is unresolved. The V and J ends lost 5 bases and 10 bases respectively, with 12 bases between them. There are 11 residues in the CDR3. CDR1 SEHNR and CDR2 FQNEAQ come from the germline V gene (reference sequence). The CDR3 sequence: CASSSTVDQYF. CDR3 nucleotides: TGTGCCAGCAGCAGTACGGTTGATCAGTACTTC.

The CDR3 protein is CASAPSGGQGTYEQYF. CDR3 bases: TGTGCTAGTGCCCCCAGTGGTGGACAGGGTACCTACGAGCAGTACTTC. This chain joins TRBV12-5 and TRBJ2-7; 8 bases agree with TRBD1. The CDR3 loop spans 16 amino acids. The V gene's germline CDR1 is LGHNT and CDR2 FRNRAP. Trimming at V came to 7 bases and at J to 2 bases, leaving 13 bases not matched to a gene.

This chain links TRBV6-6 with TRBJ1-5, with D perhaps matching TRBD1 (5 bases). The CDR3 runs to 14 residues. The V gene lost 7 bases and the J gene lost 2 bases, with 12 bases spanning the gap. Germline CDR1 MNHNY, CDR2 SVGAGI (reference sequence). CDR3: CASTVETGNQPQHF. CDR3 DNA sequence: TGTGCCAGCACGGTTGAGACAGGCAATCAGCCCCAGCATTTT.

This clone turned up a few times. Other nucleotide sequences from this sample produce the same CDR3. V is TRBV5-4 and J is TRBJ2-3; D may be TRBD2 (7 bases). CDR1 and CDR2 (germline): SGHNT, YYREEE (reference sequence). The V gene lost 1 base and the J gene lost 3 bases, with 9 bases spanning the gap. The CDR3 loop spans 14 amino acids. CDR3 sequence reads: CASSLRGGTDTQYF. The CDR3, as DNA: TGTGCCAGCAGCTTGAGGGGGGGTACAGATACGCAGTATTTT. Based on the CDR3 plus reference TRBV5-4 and TRBJ2-3, the full variable domain is ETGVTQSPTHLIKTRGQQVTLRCSSQSGHNTVSWYQQALGQGPQFIFQYYREEENGRGNFPPRFSGLQFPNYSSELNVNALELDDSALYLCASSLRGGTDTQYFGPGTRLTVL.

The rearrangement uses TRBV10-3 and TRBJ2-2; D unresolved. CDR3 length equals 11 residues. The germline V gene has CDR1 ENHRY and CDR2 SYGVKD. The V and J ends lost 6 bases and 10 bases respectively, with 9 bases between them. DNA of the CDR3: TGTGCCATCAGCCGTGCAGAGGAGCTGTTTTTT. This gives the protein CAISRAEELFF.

The chain links TRBV2 to TRBJ2-7; 7 bases fit TRBD1. Trimming at V came to 6 bases and at J to 2 bases, leaving 13 bases not matched to a gene. CDR3 length equals 16 residues. Germline CDR1 reads SNHLY; CDR2 reads FYNNEI. CDR3: CASRLRQGLLTYEQYF. The CDR3 DNA reads as TGTGCCAGCAGGCTCAGACAGGGTTTGCTCACCTACGAGCAGTACTTC. The whole variable domain, remainder taken from reference TRBV2 and TRBJ2-7, is EPEVTQTPSHQVTQMGQEVILRCVPISNHLYFYWYRQILGQKVEFLVSFYNNEISEKSEIFDDQFSVERPDGSNFTLKIRSTKLEDSAMYFCASRLRQGLLTYEQYFGPGTRLTVT.

CDR3 amino acids: CASSRATGTSGVGTGELFF. DNA for the CDR3: TGTGCCAGCAGCCGAGCTACCGGGACTAGCGGGGTTGGCACCGGGGAGCTGTTTTTT. The chain recombines TRBV7-9 with TRBJ2-2, with TRBD2 matching over 13 bases. The CDR3 sequence is 19 residues long. With 5 bases clipped from V and 4 bases from J, the junction kept 13 bases outside the gene matches. CDR1 and CDR2 from the germline V gene are SEHNR and FQNEAQ (reference sequence).

The V gene is TRBV3-1 (or the pseudogene TRBV3-2), the J gene TRBJ2-3; D gene ambiguous. The CDR3 spans 15 residues. The germline V gene encodes CDR1 LGHDT and CDR2 YNNKEL (reference sequence). Trimming removed 5 bases at V and 4 bases at J, with 16 bases between. The CDR3 reads CASSKGILSADTQYF. CDR3 bases: TGTGCCAGCAGCAAAGGGATCCTGTCCGCAGATACGCAGTATTTT.

The CDR3, as DNA: TGCGCCAGCAGCTTGGAGGGATCAGTCTCCTACGCTGAAGCTTTCTTT. The encoded protein is CASSLEGSVSYAEAFF. The chain combines TRBV5-1 with TRBJ1-1, with D unresolved. The germline V gene encodes CDR1 SGHRS and CDR2 YFSETQ. CDR3 length: 16 residues. V was shortened by 0 bases and J by 6 bases, with 18 bases between the two germline ends.

This chain connects TRBV5-6 to TRBJ2-1; no reliable D call. Germline CDR1 SGHDT, CDR2 YYEEEE. Trimming shortened V by 2 bases and J by 2 bases, and 17 bases separated the two germline ends. The CDR3 totals 17 residues. The CDR3 loop is CASSLGLVGSTYNEQFF. CDR3 sequence (DNA): TGTGCCAGCAGCTTAGGTTTAGTTGGGTCGACCTACAATGAGCAGTTCTTC.

This clone appeared a few times. The chain recombines TRBV9 with TRBJ1-1, with TRBD1 as a possible D gene (5 bases). CDR1 SGDLS and CDR2 YYNGEE come from the germline V gene. Trimming shortened V by 1 base and J by 2 bases, and 15 bases separated the two germline ends. CDR3 length: 16 amino acids. CDR3 residues: CASSVWRGWVNTEAFF. The CDR3 DNA reads as TGTGCCAGCAGCGTATGGAGGGGTTGGGTAAACACTGAAGCTTTCTTT.

This chain links TRBV9 with TRBJ2-5, with 7 positions matching TRBD1. Germline V CDR1 and CDR2: SGDLS, YYNGEE. Trimming removed 0 bases from V and 4 bases from J; junction bases left unmatched: 6. The CDR3 length is 15 residues. The CDR3 DNA is TGTGCCAGCAGCGTAGGAGGGGGACAGATAGAGACCCAGTACTTC. Translated: CASSVGGGQIETQYF.